The 15 T cell receptor beta chains below were found in one sample sequenced in a study of T-cell memory formation after mild COVID-19. Via MiXCR, TCRdb re-called the 5' RACE reads, giving one row per CDR3 protein. This sample has roughly 310,000 distinct CDR3 sequences, with less than 20% found just once. The sequencing input was PBMCs or a T cell subset sorted from them (not recorded which). Every receptor here comes from a man aged 18-30 years who had mild COVID-19 (a few samples of this study predate the infection). Cell type and time point are not known.

V is TRBV12-3 or TRBV12-4 and J is TRBJ2-3; no definite D call. The V end was cut by 6 bases, the J end by 0 bases, with 10 bases between. CDR3 length: 14 amino acids. The DNA of the CDR3 is TGTGCCAGCAGCCCTCCCCCCAGCACAGATACGCAGTATTTT. This sequence encodes CASSPPPSTDTQYF.

The rearrangement joins TRBV20-1 to TRBJ2-1; 7 bases align to TRBD2. Germline V gene lookup returns CDR1 DFQATT and CDR2 SNEGSKA (reference sequence). With V trimmed by 5 bases and J by 3 bases, 10 bases remained unmatched. The CDR3 loop spans 15 amino acids. The chain's CDR3 is CSAPLAGIDYNEQFF. The DNA of the CDR3 is TGCAGTGCTCCGTTAGCGGGCATAGACTACAATGAGCAGTTCTTC.

For the CDR3, the DNA is TGTGCCAGCAGCTCGGACGGACTTCAGCCCCAGCATTTT. Protein product: CASSSDGLQPQHF. The chain joins TRBV7-9 to TRBJ1-5; no clear D. Germline V lookup: CDR1 SEHNR, CDR2 FQNEAQ (reference sequence). The length of the CDR3 is 13 residues. V lost 4 bases to trimming and J lost 6 bases, with 10 bases between them. The variable domain in full, completed from reference TRBV7-9 and TRBJ1-5, reads DTGVSQNPRHKITKRGQNVTFRCDPISEHNRLYWYRQTLGQGPEFLTYFQNEAQLEKSRLLSDRFSAERPKGSFSTLEIQRTEQGDSAMYLCASSSDGLQPQHFGDGTRLSIL.

This chain joins TRBV7-6 and TRBJ2-7; TRBD1 might be the D (6 bases). The CDR3 covers 15 residues. The V end lost 1 base, the J end lost 7 bases, and 17 bases lay between the germline ends. From germline, CDR1 is SGHVS and CDR2 FNYEAQ. CDR3 nucleotides: TGTGCCAGCAGCTTAGAGGGGGACCAGCTTTGGGAGCAGTACTTC. Translating gives CASSLEGDQLWEQYF.

This clonotype came up once. V usage is TRBV7-8 and J usage is TRBJ1-5, with a possible D match to TRBD1 (5 bases). Per the germline V gene, CDR1 is SGHVS and CDR2 is FQNEAQ. This CDR3 is 15 amino acids long. V lost 3 bases and J lost 5, with 14 bases in between. CDR3 in DNA: TGTGCCAGCAGCTTCCGACGGGGCGGGGATCAGCCCCAGCATTTT. It specifies CASSFRRGGDQPQHF.

This clonotype was recorded once. The V call is TRBV28, the J call TRBJ2-3; possibly TRBD1 or TRBD2 for D (5 bases each). Germline CDR1 reads MDHEN; CDR2 reads SYDVKM. V was pared by 6 bases and J by 5 bases, with 18 bases between. This CDR3 spans 15 amino acids. CDR3 sequence (DNA): TGTGCCAGCAGCGAGAGGGGTAGACTACTAGATACGCAGTATTTT. As protein: CASSERGRLLDTQYF.

This clonotype has more than one count but fewer than ten. The chain combines TRBV6-2 or TRBV6-3 with TRBJ2-7, with 11 positions matching TRBD1. Germline assignment: CDR1 MNHEY and CDR2 SVGEGT. Unmatched junction bases numbered 4, after V lost 0 bases and J lost 3 bases. This CDR3 comprises 16 residues. CDR3 nucleotides: TGTGCCAGCAGTTACTCGTTCGGGACAGGGGGCTACGAGCAGTACTTC. Amino acids: CASSYSFGTGGYEQYF.

The chain is built from TRBV7-9 and TRBJ1-2, with 7 bases lining up with TRBD1. V was pared by 3 bases and J by 4 bases, with 5 bases of the junction left unmatched. The CDR3 totals 14 residues. Germline values: CDR1 SEHNR, CDR2 FQNEAQ (reference sequence). The CDR3 protein is CASSLGQTTYGYTF. DNA of the CDR3: TGTGCCAGCAGCTTGGGACAGACAACCTATGGCTACACCTTC. The whole variable domain, filled in from reference TRBV7-9 and TRBJ1-2, reads DTGVSQNPRHKITKRGQNVTFRCDPISEHNRLYWYRQTLGQGPEFLTYFQNEAQLEKSRLLSDRFSAERPKGSFSTLEIQRTEQGDSAMYLCASSLGQTTYGYTFGSGTRLTVV.

The chain has TRBV6-1 and TRBJ2-6; maybe TRBD2 (5 bases). Germline V gives CDR1 MNHNS, CDR2 SASEGT. V lost 3 bases, J lost 0 bases, and 21 bases lay in between. The CDR3 covers 20 residues. CDR3 nucleotide sequence: TGTGCCAGCAGTGACCCCCTTAGAGGGATCGGTAACTCTGGGGCCAACGTCCTGACTTTC. This codes for CASSDPLRGIGNSGANVLTF.

This clonotype came up a few times. This chain connects TRBV5-1 to TRBJ2-3; D is tentatively TRBD1 or TRBD2 (5 bases each). This CDR3 contains 15 residues. Germline-derived CDR1 and CDR2 are SGHRS and YFSETQ. The V end lost 2 bases, the J end lost 5 bases, and 15 bases lay between the germline ends. CDR3 region: CASSFRGTEGDTQYF. DNA for the CDR3: TGCGCCAGCAGCTTTAGGGGAACCGAGGGAGATACGCAGTATTTT.

The gene calls are TRBV5-1 and TRBJ2-3; maybe TRBD2 (7 bases). The V gene's germline CDR1 is SGHRS and CDR2 YFSETQ. With 4 bases removed from V and 5 bases from J, the gap between germline ends came to 14 bases. The CDR3 loop spans 14 amino acids. The CDR3 DNA follows: TGCGCCAGCAGCGCGGGGGCGGCGGGAGATACGCAGTATTTT. The encoded protein is CASSAGAAGDTQYF.

The genes are TRBV5-1 and TRBJ1-6, with a tentative D call TRBD1 (5 bases). Germline assignment: CDR1 SGHRS and CDR2 YFSETQ. With 0 bases removed from V and 6 bases from J, the gap between germline ends came to 13 bases. CDR3 size: 16 residues. The CDR3 loop is CASSLGLDIINSPLHF. The CDR3 DNA reads as TGCGCCAGCAGCTTGGGGTTGGACATAATTAATTCACCCCTCCACTTT.

CDR3: CASRETNGLSEQFF. In DNA, the CDR3 is TGTGCCAGCCGAGAGACTAACGGGCTGAGTGAGCAGTTCTTC. V usage is TRBV2 and J usage is TRBJ2-1, with D tentatively TRBD2 (5 bases). The CDR3 extends over 14 amino acids. Germline assignment: CDR1 SNHLY and CDR2 FYNNEI. V lost 8 bases and J lost 9, with 20 bases in between.

V gene TRBV20-1 combines with J gene TRBJ1-5; 8 nucleotides align to TRBD1. The V segment lost 2 bases and the J segment 3 bases; nucleotides outside the gene matches: 6. Germline V gives CDR1 DFQATT, CDR2 SNEGSKA (reference sequence). The CDR3 extends over 15 amino acids. CDR3 bases: TGCAGTGCTAGAACCTACAGGGGGGACAATCAGCCCCAGCATTTT. Translating it yields CSARTYRGDNQPQHF.

The gene calls are TRBV11-2 and TRBJ2-3, with 9 bases lining up with TRBD2. Per the germline V gene, CDR1 is SGHAT and CDR2 is FQNNGV. The CDR3 extends over 17 amino acids. J was trimmed by 4 bases and V by 5 bases; bases with no gene match: 13. The CDR3: CASSRRGVSGGPDTQYF. CDR3 sequence (DNA): TGTGCCAGCAGCCGCCGAGGGGTGAGCGGGGGGCCAGATACGCAGTATTTT.